This entry concerns a single T cell receptor (delta chain). The antigen is undetermined. With V trimmed by 5 bases and J by 0 bases, 21 bases remained unmatched. The germline CDR1 and CDR2 sequences are TSWWSYY and QGS. The length of the CDR3 is 21 residues. Thymocytes were sorted as CD3+ TCRVdelta1+ TCRVdelta2- after alphabeta T cell depletion. This entry is derived from a study of Vδ1+ human thymocytes. General observations from the study: Unlike peripheral blood Vdelta1+ controls, thymic delta-chain sequences included approximately 21% Vdelta2 and few Vdelta3. Thymic TRG and TRD repertoires appeared highly polyclonal, with Gaussian CDR3 length distributions.

The template was reverse-transcribed extracted RNA. The CDR3 regions were amplified by multiplex PCR from V-gene primers to a constant-region primer. TCRdb fed the multiplex PCR reads into CATT to redo clone calling. The profile covers 80,000 or so delta-chain clones, with about 35% appearing a single time and approximately 0.3% taken by the ten largest. J is TRDJ1 and V is TRDV1, with 10 bases matching TRDD3. The source is a boy less than two years old who had congenital heart surgery. Specimen: Vdelta1+ gamma-delta thymocytes from the thymus. Subset here: FACS-sorted CD3+ TCRalphabeta- TCRVdelta1+ TCRVdelta2- thymocytes. The CDR3 sequence: CALGQRPSHGPTGGYTDKLIF. The CDR3 DNA follows: TGTGCTCTTGGGCAACGGCCTTCCCACGGCCCTACTGGGGGATACACCGATAAACTCATCTTT.